These 23 T cell receptor beta chains were sequenced from one sample in a study of T-cell reconstitution after alpha-beta-depleted transplantation in children. TCRbeta library preparation incorporated unique molecular identifiers. TCRdb processed the PCR reads anew with MiXCR; each CDR3 protein has one entry. Of 450,000 to 600,000 distinct CDR3 sequences listed, 10% to 15% are singletons. The material was PBMCs, mostly from graft donor cells, obtained 360 days after TCRalphabeta/CD19-depleted stem cell transplant. The receptors come from a male patient under 18 who had a stem cell transplant for acute myeloid leukemia, so the T cells may come from the graft donor.

The V call is TRBV20-1, the J call TRBJ2-1; the D gene is possibly TRBD2 (6 bases). Trimming removed 0 bases at V and 6 bases at J, with 18 bases between. This CDR3 spans 16 amino acids. CDR1 is DFQATT, CDR2 SNEGSKA, per germline (reference sequence). The CDR3 DNA is TGCAGTGCTAGAGAGCGGGGTACCGGGAGTGGCAATGAGCAGTTCTTC. Translation gives CSARERGTGSGNEQFF.

This chain uses TRBV9 with TRBJ2-7; maybe TRBD2 (6 bases). Germline CDR1 is SGDLS and CDR2 is YYNGEE. Trimming shortened V by 0 bases and J by 0 bases, and 10 bases separated the two germline ends. This CDR3 region has 15 residues. CDR3 sequence: CASSVVIGSSYEQYF. CDR3 bases: TGTGCCAGCAGCGTAGTTATCGGGAGCTCCTACGAGCAGTACTTC.

This clonotype was found a few times. CDR3 sequence (DNA): TGTGCCAGCAGCGTAACACTAGCGGGCCGGTACAATGAGCAGTTCTTC. It is translated as CASSVTLAGRYNEQFF. The J gene is TRBJ2-1, the V gene TRBV7-9; 9 nucleotides align to TRBD2. The CDR3 has 16 amino acids. The V and J ends lost 5 bases and 4 bases, in that order; junction bases with no gene match: 9. The V gene's germline CDR1 is SEHNR and CDR2 FQNEAQ (reference sequence).

There are a few counts of this clonotype. This rearrangement joins TRBV7-9 to TRBJ2-3; D may match TRBD1 or TRBD2 (6 bases each). V shed 5 bases and J shed 0 bases, with 18 bases lying between them. From germline, CDR1 is SEHNR and CDR2 FQNEAQ (reference sequence). There are 17 residues in the CDR3. CDR3 region: CASSPGGGGRSTDTQYF. DNA of the CDR3: TGTGCCAGCAGCCCCGGAGGAGGGGGACGTAGCACAGATACGCAGTATTTT.

The rearrangement joins TRBV4-3 to TRBJ2-1, with TRBD2 matching 9 bases. The CDR3 totals 20 residues. The V gene's germline CDR1 is LGHNA and CDR2 YSLEER. Unmatched junction bases numbered 19, after V lost 1 base and J lost 6 bases. The CDR3 sequence is CASSQVEASGNRYYSNEQFF. The CDR3 DNA follows: TGCGCCAGCAGCCAAGTGGAGGCTAGCGGGAACAGGTACTACAGCAATGAGCAGTTCTTC.

This clonotype was picked up a small number of times. The chain couples TRBV20-1 to TRBJ2-7; TRBD1 aligns across 7 bases. Germline assignment: CDR1 DFQATT and CDR2 SNEGSKA (reference sequence). The ends lost 3 bases at V and 2 bases at J; junction bases unmatched: 7. The CDR3 extends over 14 amino acids. This CDR3 reads CSARPGQAPYEQYF. CDR3 bases: TGCAGTGCTAGGCCCGGACAGGCCCCCTACGAGCAGTACTTC.

The chain uses TRBV4-3 and TRBJ1-1; D ambiguous. CDR3 size: 13 residues. Trimming removed 6 bases at V and 4 bases at J, with 12 bases between. Germline assignment: CDR1 LGHNA and CDR2 YSLEER. The CDR3 sequence is CASRRAGGTEAFF. In DNA form, the CDR3 reads TGCGCCAGCAGGAGGGCAGGCGGCACTGAAGCTTTCTTT.

This clonotype was seen a handful of times. The V and J genes are TRBV5-1 and TRBJ2-1; 9 bases align to TRBD2. The CDR3 extends over 15 amino acids. CDR1 is SGHRS and CDR2 is YFSETQ in the germline V gene. After removal of 4 bases from V and 6 bases from J, the junction contained 8 bases not matched to a gene. The CDR3 DNA sequence: TGCGCCAGCAGCGCGCCGGGACTAGCCCCCAATGAGCAGTTCTTC. The encoded protein is CASSAPGLAPNEQFF.

V usage is TRBV4-2 and J usage is TRBJ2-7; D might be TRBD1 (7 bases). The V gene lost 2 bases and the J gene lost 2 bases, with 19 bases spanning the gap. The CDR3 is 17 residues long. In germline, CDR1 is LGHNA, CDR2 YNFKEQ. As DNA, the CDR3 is TGTGCCAGCAGCCAACCCCTAACAGGGGAGCGGGCCTACGAGCAGTACTTC. Encoded protein: CASSQPLTGERAYEQYF.

V and J are TRBV5-6 and TRBJ2-1; 12 positions match TRBD2. Trimming took 4 bases from V and 7 from J; bases not matched to a gene: 6. The germline gives CDR1 SGHDT, CDR2 YYEEEE. The CDR3 runs to 15 residues. The CDR3 region has the DNA TGTGCCAGCAGCCTAGGACTAGCGGGAAAAAATGAGCAGTTCTTC. It is translated as CASSLGLAGKNEQFF.

The rearrangement links TRBV7-2 to TRBJ2-7, with TRBD2 matching over 8 bases. V was pared by 5 bases and J by 9 bases, with 12 bases of the junction left unmatched. The CDR3 length is 14 residues. The V gene's germline CDR1 is SGHTA and CDR2 FQGNSA. The CDR3 nucleotides are TGTGCCAGCAGCATAGGGGGACTAGGAGCGCGGCAGTACTTC. This translates into CASSIGGLGARQYF.

This clonotype was recorded many times. The V and J genes are TRBV5-5 and TRBJ1-4; 9 nucleotides line up with TRBD1. J gave up 2 bases and V 3 bases, and 5 bases lay outside the gene matches. The CDR3 contains 16 residues. CDR1 is SGHKS, CDR2 YYEKEE, per germline (reference sequence). The CDR3 DNA follows: TGTGCCAGCAGCTACGGGACAGGGAGGACTAATGAAAAACTGTTTTTT. This sequence encodes CASSYGTGRTNEKLFF.

This clonotype turned up a few times. The CDR3 reads CAWSSGRASYNEQFF. In DNA, the CDR3 is TGTGCCTGGAGTTCCGGCAGGGCCTCCTACAATGAGCAGTTCTTC. V gene TRBV30 combines with J gene TRBJ2-1; D is perhaps TRBD1 (5 bases). Trimming took off 2 bases at V and 0 bases at J, with 11 bases between the two ends. The CDR3 length is 15 residues. CDR1 is GTSNPN, CDR2 SVGIG, per germline (reference sequence).

This clonotype was recorded many times. The gene calls are TRBV29-1 and TRBJ2-1, with 10 bases identical to TRBD1. The V segment lost 8 bases and the J segment 10 bases; nucleotides outside the gene matches: 11. The CDR3 is 13 amino acids. Germline CDR1 and CDR2: SQVTM and ANQGSEA. CDR3 sequence reads: CSTGTGVTEEQFF. The CDR3 DNA reads TGCAGCACTGGGACAGGGGTAACAGAAGAGCAGTTCTTC.

The V gene is TRBV28, the J gene TRBJ2-6; perhaps TRBD2 as D (6 bases). V was cut by 6 bases and J by 4 bases, with 19 bases left in between. This CDR3 spans 17 amino acids. Germline values: CDR1 MDHEN, CDR2 SYDVKM. The CDR3 sequence is CASSINLDAGGANVLTF. Here the CDR3 DNA reads TGTGCCAGCAGCATAAACTTGGACGCGGGAGGGGCCAACGTCCTGACTTTC. Looking up the rest from reference TRBV28 and TRBJ2-6 gives the full variable domain: DVKVTQSSRYLVKRTGEKVFLECVQDMDHENMFWYRQDPGLGLRLIYFSYDVKMKEKGDIPEGYSVSREKKERFSLILESASTNQTSMYLCASSINLDAGGANVLTFGAGSRLTVL.

V gene TRBV12-3 or TRBV12-4 combines with J gene TRBJ2-7; D might be TRBD1 (6 bases). The CDR3 loop spans 15 amino acids. Trimming removed 4 bases at V and 2 bases at J, with 15 bases between. The CDR3 DNA reads as TGTGCCAGCAGTTCCGCACAGGGTCGAGCCTACGAGCAGTACTTC. It codes for CASSSAQGRAYEQYF.

The V call is TRBV6-1, the J call TRBJ2-5; D gene ambiguous. Trimming stripped 7 bases from V and 5 bases from J, with 14 bases between. The germline CDR1 and CDR2 sequences are MNHNS and SASEGT. The CDR3 contains 13 residues. CDR3 residues: CASTLWKGETQYF. The CDR3 nucleotides are TGTGCCAGCACCCTATGGAAGGGTGAGACCCAGTACTTC.

This chain links TRBV7-6 with TRBJ2-1; TRBD2 matches at 10 bases. The CDR3 extends over 15 amino acids. Germline assignment: CDR1 SGHVS and CDR2 FNYEAQ. V was clipped by 5 bases and J by 9 bases; unmatched bases: 10. CDR3 DNA sequence: TGTGCCAGCAGCCTCCCAGCGGGAGGGCGTGGTGAGCAGTTCTTC. Amino acid sequence: CASSLPAGGRGEQFF.

This chain connects TRBV20-1 to TRBJ2-5; 11 bases align to TRBD2. The CDR3 is 16 amino acids. Germline V lookup: CDR1 DFQATT, CDR2 SNEGSKA (reference sequence). V lost 0 bases to trimming and J lost 5 bases; unmatched junction nucleotides: 8. This CDR3 reads CSARDPLAGGPETQYF. The CDR3 bases are TGCAGTGCTAGAGATCCCCTAGCGGGAGGTCCGGAGACCCAGTACTTC.

J is TRBJ1-1 and V is TRBV7-9, with no clear D. Trimming shortened V by 1 base and J by 6 bases, and 6 bases separated the two germline ends. Germline V CDR1 and CDR2: SEHNR, FQNEAQ (reference sequence). The CDR3 runs to 12 residues. CDR3: CASSLGLPEAFF. The CDR3, as DNA: TGTGCCAGCAGCTTAGGACTCCCTGAAGCTTTCTTT. The whole variable domain, remainder taken from reference TRBV7-9 and TRBJ1-1, is DTGVSQNPRHKITKRGQNVTFRCDPISEHNRLYWYRQTLGQGPEFLTYFQNEAQLEKSRLLSDRFSAERPKGSFSTLEIQRTEQGDSAMYLCASSLGLPEAFFGQGTRLTVV.

This clonotype has a count of ten or more. The V gene is TRBV4-3, the J gene TRBJ2-5; 9 bases fit TRBD1. The V and J ends lost 1 base and 4 bases, in that order; junction bases with no gene match: 7. The CDR3 length is 16 residues. Looked up from germline, CDR1 is LGHNA and CDR2 is YSLEER. This CDR3 is CASSQGSGQGRETQYF. For the CDR3, the DNA is TGCGCCAGCAGCCAAGGGTCGGGACAGGGACGAGAGACCCAGTACTTC.

This clonotype showed up just a few times. The chain carries TRBV28 and TRBJ1-1, with D perhaps TRBD1 (5 bases). Trimming removed 6 bases from V and 5 bases from J, with 16 bases in between. CDR3 size: 14 residues. Germline loops: CDR1 MDHEN, CDR2 SYDVKM. In nucleotides, the CDR3 is TGTGCCAGCAGCCCCGGGACCCGGCGGACTGAAGCTTTCTTT. Translating it yields CASSPGTRRTEAFF.

This chain joins TRBV20-1 and TRBJ2-5, with 10 bases identical to TRBD1. CDR1 DFQATT and CDR2 SNEGSKA come from the germline V gene (reference sequence). V was clipped by 4 bases and J by 5 bases; unmatched bases: 16. This CDR3 is 17 amino acids long. CDR3: CSATTSKTGGKGETQYF. The DNA of the CDR3 is TGCAGTGCTACCACTTCCAAGACAGGGGGCAAGGGTGAGACCCAGTACTTC.